This section outlines one TCR beta chain sequence together with its context. What it binds is unknown. Time point reported: week 35, safety follow-up. The study gave 300 ug of mutant IDH1 20-mer peptide per vaccine dose, with topical imiquimod. Germline CDR1 reads SGHNT; CDR2 reads YYREEE (reference sequence). The CDR3 covers 13 residues. V was cut by 2 bases and J by 9 bases, with 14 bases left in between. The repertoire was sequenced with immunoSEQ multiplex PCR; TCRdb's copy has only in-frame clones and lacks some. The table has about 54,000 clones, 80% to 90% seen once. This entry is derived from a study of a mutant IDH1 vaccine in newly diagnosed glioma.

Material: PBMCs, obtained from a glioma patient whose treatment included an IDH1 peptide vaccine. The TCR was taken from a woman aged 18 to 35 with glioma. The chain carries TRBV5-4 and TRBJ1-1; D call uncertain. CDR3 region: CASSFLGSRKAFF. The CDR3, as DNA: TGTGCCAGCAGCTTTTTAGGGTCGAGAAAAGCTTTCTTT.